A selection of T cell receptor beta chains follows, all from one sample in a study of cytomegalovirus exposure and HLA in healthy donors. Sequencing was performed with immunoSEQ multiplex PCR; in TCRdb, only in-frame clones are kept and a portion is missing. The profile shows approximately 76,000 clones, 65% to 85% of them singletons. The sequencing input was PBMCs. All receptors derive from a woman aged 40 to 50 in good health and CMV-seropositive. Both conserved end residues are part of each CDR3. Fields, in order: clone size, J gene, V gene, D gene, CDR3 protein, CDR3 DNA. The D gene is left open where the match is weak. Size tells how often a clone was seen (once, few, many) or the class of an expanded clone, and some rows leave it out.

-	TRBJ2-7	TRBV6-5	TRBD1	CASSYRQGTYEQYF	TGTGCCAGCAGTTACCGACAGGGGACCTACGAGCAGTACTTC
-	TRBJ1-2	TRBV4-1	-	CASSGSSSYGYTF	TGCGCCAGCAGCGGCTCCTCATCCTATGGCTACACCTTC
-	TRBJ2-7	TRBV7-9	-	CASSHNQGREQYF	TGTGCCAGCAGTCACAATCAGGGGCGAGAGCAGTACTTC
-	TRBJ1-5	TRBV28	-	CASSSGGANSNQPQHF	TGTGCCAGCAGTTCGGGGGGGGCCAATAGCAATCAGCCCCAGCATTTT
-	TRBJ2-3	TRBV19	TRBD2	CASRLAGSDTQYF	TGTGCCAGTAGGCTAGCGGGGTCGGATACGCAGTATTTT
-	TRBJ2-7	TRBV7-2	TRBD2	CASSRVAGTYEQYF	TGTGCCAGCAGCCGTGTAGCGGGAACCTACGAGCAGTACTTC
once	TRBJ1-1	TRBV7-3	-	CASSLTGQGRNKNTEAFF	TGTGCCAGCAGCTTAACGGGGCAGGGTCGGAATAAGAACACTGAAGCTTTCTTT
-	TRBJ2-7	TRBV2	TRBD1	CASSSDRGGDEQYF	TGTGCCAGCAGTTCAGACAGGGGCGGTGACGAGCAGTACTTC
-	TRBJ2-1	TRBV2	TRBD2	CASSWLADNEQFF	TGTGCCAGCAGTTGGCTAGCGGACAATGAGCAGTTCTTC
once	TRBJ2-7	TRBV5-1	-	CASSLALRESYEQYF	TGCGCCAGCAGCTTGGCCTTGAGAGAATCCTACGAGCAGTACTTC
-	TRBJ2-2	TRBV6-5	-	CASSYSPYTGELFF	TGTGCCAGCAGTTACTCCCCTTACACCGGGGAGCTGTTTTTT